The present T cell receptor (beta chain) was sequenced within a study of CD8 T cells in ankylosing spondylitis. Scientists made TCR beta libraries using quantitative 5'-RACE with molecular barcodes. TCRdb used MiXCR to reprocess the 5' RACE reads, holding one entry per CDR3 protein. This table holds about 52,000 distinct CDR3 sequences, 6.5% to 9% found once. At least ten counts were recorded for this clonotype. What it binds is not known. Germline lookup yields CDR1 MDHEN and CDR2 SYDVKM. Trimming removed 6 bases from V and 8 bases from J, with 13 bases in between. The CDR3 sequence is 12 residues long. Study conclusions and caveats: Significant enrichment of disease-linked clones was reportedly seen in matched ankylosing spondylitis synovial fluid. What seemed typical of ankylosing spondylitis blood was a TCR beta motif built from about 8 highly homologous variants.

The source of this sequence is a female donor with ankylosing spondylitis or in good health (not recorded which). The rearrangement links TRBV28 to TRBJ1-1; perhaps TRBD1 as D (5 bases). The source material was blood, either unsorted or a sorted T cell fraction (not recorded which). The CDR3 reads CASRAGSGEAFF. DNA of the CDR3: TGTGCCAGCAGGGCGGGGTCAGGGGAAGCTTTCTTT. Variable domain in full (rest from reference TRBV28 and TRBJ1-1): DVKVTQSSRYLVKRTGEKVFLECVQDMDHENMFWYRQDPGLGLRLIYFSYDVKMKEKGDIPEGYSVSREKKERFSLILESASTNQTSMYLCASRAGSGEAFFGQGTRLTVV.